The 27 T cell receptor beta chains listed next were all sequenced from one sample in a study of blood T cells in healthy people across ages. The authors ran a second PCR of about 6 to 11 cycles using a sample-barcoded 5' primer and a J-beta primer mix. TCRdb reprocessed the 5' RACE reads via MiXCR and lists one record per CDR3 protein. This table holds roughly 700,000 distinct CDR3 sequences, about 52% found once. The sequenced sample consisted of blood. Receptors originate from an older woman in good health.

The chain links TRBV15 to TRBJ2-2, with a weak D call TRBD1 (5 bases). CDR3 length: 14 amino acids. Germline V lookup: CDR1 LNHNV, CDR2 YYDKDF (reference sequence). Between the trimmed V and J ends, which lost 5 bases and 2 bases, there was a span of 9 bases. CDR3 nucleotide sequence: TGTGCCACCAGCGACGACAGAAACACCGGGGAGCTGTTTTTT. Amino acids: CATSDDRNTGELFF.

The rearrangement joins TRBV29-1 to TRBJ2-1, with TRBD2 matching 14 bases. Germline V gene lookup returns CDR1 SQVTM and CDR2 ANQGSEA. V shed 3 bases and J 7 bases; nucleotides not matched to a gene: 2. The CDR3 has 14 amino acids. The CDR3 DNA follows: TGCAGCGTTGATAGACTAGCGGGAGGGAATGAGCAGTTCTTC. As protein: CSVDRLAGGNEQFF.

In its sample, this clonotype was seen a few times. V usage is TRBV28 and J usage is TRBJ2-1; 11 bases line up with TRBD2. Germline assignment: CDR1 MDHEN and CDR2 SYDVKM. J gave up 0 bases and V 7 bases, and 5 bases lay outside the gene matches. The CDR3 contains 16 residues. The CDR3 loop reads CASKRLAGSSYNEQFF. CDR3 nucleotide sequence: TGTGCCAGCAAGCGACTAGCGGGAAGCTCCTACAATGAGCAGTTCTTC.

This chain uses TRBV11-1 with TRBJ1-2, with a weak D call TRBD1 (5 bases). CDR1 and CDR2 (germline): SGHAT, FQDESV (reference sequence). The CDR3 is 15 amino acids. The germline V and J ends were trimmed by 3 bases and 2 bases, with 13 bases remaining between them. The CDR3 sequence is CASSFSDRDNYGYTF. The CDR3 nucleotides read TGTGCCAGCAGCTTCTCCGACCGGGACAACTATGGCTACACCTTC. The full variable domain, rest sourced from reference TRBV11-1 and TRBJ1-2, is EAEVAQSPRYKITEKSQAVAFWCDPISGHATLYWYRQILGQGPELLVQFQDESVVDDSQLPKDRFSAERLKGVDSTLKIQPAELGDSAMYLCASSFSDRDNYGYTFGSGTRLTVV.

J is TRBJ2-7 and V is TRBV7-2; TRBD2 matches at 7 bases. The closer fit of TRBJ2-5 to the DNA end suggests the J call may be wrong. Germline-derived CDR1 and CDR2 are SGHTA and FQGNSA. This CDR3 has 17 amino acids. CDR3 residues: CASSLAGSSGAGETQYF. The CDR3 DNA reads TGTGCCAGCAGCTTAGCTGGGTCTAGCGGAGCTGGGGAGACCCAGTACTTC.

The chain joins TRBV7-2 to TRBJ1-2; tentatively, D is TRBD1 (5 bases). V was trimmed by 1 base and J by 7 bases, leaving 10 bases between them. This CDR3 has 13 residues. CDR1 SGHTA and CDR2 FQGNSA come from the germline V gene. DNA of the CDR3: TGTGCCAGCAGCTTAGAAGCGAGGGGTGGCTACACCTTC. Translated, it gives CASSLEARGGYTF.

The chain is built from TRBV7-3 and TRBJ2-1; 7 bases are a match to TRBD2. The germline gives CDR1 SGHTA, CDR2 FQGTGA. CDR3 length: 16 residues. V dropped 1 base and J dropped 7; count of bases not matched to a gene: 10. CDR3 in DNA: TGTGCCAGCAGCTTAATGGGGCGGTCTAGCGGTAATGAGCAGTTCTTC. Protein: CASSLMGRSSGNEQFF.

The chain uses TRBV7-8 and TRBJ2-5, with D perhaps TRBD1 (6 bases). Germline loops: CDR1 SGHVS, CDR2 FQNEAQ. V dropped 1 base and J dropped 1 base, with 10 bases sitting between them. The CDR3 consists of 15 residues. The CDR3 bases are TGTGCCAGCAGCTTAGTGTTGGGGGCCCAAGAGACCCAGTACTTC. Translating gives CASSLVLGAQETQYF.

The chain's CDR3 is CASSGAGTGGKTQYF. CDR3 in DNA: TGTGCCAGCAGTGGGGCGGGCACAGGTGGAAAGACCCAGTACTTC. The rearrangement uses TRBV7-2 and TRBJ2-5, with D possibly called TRBD1 or TRBD2 (5 bases each). Looked up from germline, CDR1 is SGHTA and CDR2 is FQGNSA. The CDR3 runs 15 residues. V was clipped by 6 bases and J by 6 bases, with 20 bases between them.

The V and J genes are TRBV12-3 or TRBV12-4 and TRBJ1-5; D gene unclear. With 5 bases removed from V and 7 bases from J, the gap between germline ends came to 15 bases. The CDR3 sequence is 14 residues long. CDR3 protein: CASSLRDLGQPQHF. For the CDR3, the DNA is TGTGCCAGCAGTCTCCGAGACCTAGGGCAGCCCCAGCATTTT.

This chain links TRBV20-1 with TRBJ1-2, with 7 nucleotides matching TRBD1. The CDR3 extends over 12 amino acids. The trim removed 7 bases at V and 6 bases at J, leaving 8 bases unmatched. CDR1 and CDR2 from the germline V gene are DFQATT and SNEGSKA (reference sequence). In nucleotides, the CDR3 is TGCAGTGTTGGCAGGGGGATCGATGGCTACACCTTC. Translated: CSVGRGIDGYTF.

The chain joins TRBV20-1 to TRBJ1-2, with D maybe TRBD1 (6 bases). The germline CDR1 and CDR2 sequences are DFQATT and SNEGSKA (reference sequence). This CDR3 has 13 amino acids. The V end was cut by 1 base, the J end by 6 bases, with 12 bases between. CDR3 bases: TGCAGTGCTAGAGCTACAGGGAATCATGGCTACACCTTC. Amino acids: CSARATGNHGYTF.

This clonotype appeared a few times. The rearrangement joins TRBV7-9 to TRBJ2-5; D gene ambiguous. The CDR3 loop spans 13 amino acids. CDR1 is SEHNR and CDR2 is FQNEAQ in the germline V gene (reference sequence). The V and J ends lost 5 bases and 1 base respectively, with 8 bases between them. The CDR3 bases are TGTGCCAGCAGCCCTCTCCCCCAAGAGACCCAGTACTTC. This gives the protein CASSPLPQETQYF. Full variable domain (rest looked up from reference TRBV7-9 and TRBJ2-5): DTGVSQNPRHKITKRGQNVTFRCDPISEHNRLYWYRQTLGQGPEFLTYFQNEAQLEKSRLLSDRFSAERPKGSFSTLEIQRTEQGDSAMYLCASSPLPQETQYFGPGTRLLVL.

This clonotype was observed a few times. The chain combines TRBV20-1 with TRBJ2-3; 10 positions match TRBD2. This CDR3 is built from 17 residues. J gave up 6 bases and V 6 bases, and 18 bases lay outside the gene matches. Germline loops: CDR1 DFQATT, CDR2 SNEGSKA (reference sequence). The CDR3 DNA is TGCAGTGCAGGGTTCTCTAGCGGGGGCACGCATGCCGATACGCAGTATTTT. Its translation: CSAGFSSGGTHADTQYF.

This clonotype was counted a single time. V is TRBV20-1 and J is TRBJ2-3; TRBD2 aligns across 7 bases. Germline V gene lookup returns CDR1 DFQATT and CDR2 SNEGSKA (reference sequence). CDR3 size: 16 residues. The V and J ends lost 0 bases and 3 bases, in that order; junction bases with no gene match: 9. The CDR3: CSARDPKTSSTDTQYF. CDR3 nucleotide sequence: TGCAGTGCTAGAGATCCCAAGACTAGCTCAACAGATACGCAGTATTTT.

The CDR3 coding sequence is TGTGCCAGCAGTTACGCTGGAATGAACACTGAAGCTTTCTTT. This sequence encodes CASSYAGMNTEAFF. The rearrangement joins TRBV12-3 or TRBV12-4 to TRBJ1-1; no clear D gene. V lost 4 bases and J 0 bases, leaving 9 bases between the germline ends. The CDR3 loop spans 14 amino acids.

This clonotype was seen only a few times. The V call is TRBV12-3 or TRBV12-4, the J call TRBJ1-1; weak D call: TRBD1 (5 bases). The CDR3 runs to 14 residues. The V end was cut by 3 bases, the J end by 4 bases, with 12 bases between. CDR3 DNA: TGTGCCAGCAGTTTCGGAGCAGGGAGCACTGAAGCTTTCTTT. This encodes CASSFGAGSTEAFF.

This clonotype was seen a handful of times. V is TRBV7-2 and J is TRBJ2-7; TRBD1 is a possible D gene (6 bases). CDR1 and CDR2 (germline): SGHTA, FQGNSA. Trimming removed 2 bases from V and 3 bases from J, with 11 bases in between. The CDR3 totals 14 residues. The CDR3 nucleotides read TGTGCCAGCAGCTTAAGGACAGAGAACTACGAGCAGTACTTC. Residues: CASSLRTENYEQYF.

Ten or more counts support this clonotype. This chain links TRBV4-2 with TRBJ2-3; possible D gene TRBD1, 5 bases. Trimming removed 1 base from V and 0 bases from J, with 11 bases in between. This CDR3 has 16 residues. Germline V lookup: CDR1 LGHNA, CDR2 YNFKEQ. The CDR3 bases are TGTGCCAGCAGCCAAGTTGGGGCAGAAAGCACAGATACGCAGTATTTT. Its translation: CASSQVGAESTDTQYF.

This clonotype has just a few counts. This chain connects TRBV18 to TRBJ1-2; a weak D match, TRBD1 (5 bases). Trimming cost V 3 bases and J 4 bases, with 12 bases left between them. CDR3 size: 14 residues. Germline CDR1 KGHSH, CDR2 LQKENI. The chain's CDR3 is CASSPGGRIYGYTF. The CDR3 DNA is TGTGCCAGCTCACCGGGGGGACGGATCTATGGCTACACCTTC. Full variable domain (missing parts from reference TRBV18 and TRBJ1-2): NAGVMQNPRHLVRRRGQEARLRCSPMKGHSHVYWYRQLPEEGLKFMVYLQKENIIDESGMPKERFSAEFPKEGPSILRIQQVVRGDSAAYFCASSPGGRIYGYTFGSGTRLTVV.

The genes are TRBV5-1 and TRBJ2-3; 8 bases match TRBD2. The ends lost 2 bases at V and 5 bases at J; junction bases unmatched: 13. Germline CDR1 SGHRS, CDR2 YFSETQ. The length of the CDR3 is 17 residues. The CDR3 DNA sequence: TGCGCCAGCAGCTTTCTAGCGGGTACCCAGGTTGTAGATACGCAGTATTTT. Protein sequence: CASSFLAGTQVVDTQYF. Based on the CDR3 plus reference TRBV5-1 and TRBJ2-3, the full variable domain is KAGVTQTPRYLIKTRGQQVTLSCSPISGHRSVSWYQQTPGQGLQFLFEYFSETQRNKGNFPGRFSGRQFSNSRSEMNVSTLELGDSALYLCASSFLAGTQVVDTQYFGPGTRLTVL.

A few counts support this clonotype. This chain joins TRBV7-2 and TRBJ2-4; 7 bases fit TRBD2. V dropped 1 base and J dropped 10; count of bases not matched to a gene: 7. This CDR3 has 14 amino acids. Looked up from germline, CDR1 is SGHTA and CDR2 is FQGNSA. In nucleotides, the CDR3 is TGTGCCAGCAGCTTAGGGGGAGGGAACGGGATTCAGTACTTC. Amino acids: CASSLGGGNGIQYF.

The rearrangement joins TRBV7-2 to TRBJ2-2; TRBD2 aligns across 11 bases. Germline-derived CDR1 and CDR2 are SGHTA and FQGNSA. V gave up 4 bases and J gave up 5 bases; unmatched junction bases: 6. The CDR3 is 16 amino acids. The CDR3 nucleotides read TGTGCCAGCAGCTCTACTAGCGGGAGACGGACCGGGGAGCTGTTTTTT. This sequence encodes CASSSTSGRRTGELFF.

This clonotype has only one observation. CDR3 DNA: TGTGCCAGCAGTCGCCGCTCTAGCGTGAGCGGGGATACGCAGTATTTT. Its translation: CASSRRSSVSGDTQYF. The chain uses TRBV2 and TRBJ2-3; maybe TRBD2 (6 bases). Looked up from germline, CDR1 is SNHLY and CDR2 is FYNNEI. CDR3 size: 16 residues. With 5 bases removed from V and 6 bases from J, the gap between germline ends came to 21 bases.

The rearrangement joins TRBV28 to TRBJ2-7; TRBD2 matches 9 bases. Judging by the DNA end, TRBJ2-5 fits better; the J call may be wrong. The CDR3 covers 15 residues. CDR1 and CDR2 from the germline V gene are MDHEN and SYDVKM. The CDR3 here is CASSFLAGTRGTQYF. CDR3 bases: TGTGCCAGCAGTTTTCTAGCGGGAACAAGAGGGACCCAGTACTTC.

This clonotype was seen more than once but under ten times. The CDR3, as DNA: TGTGCCTGGAGTGTACTTCAGGAGGGGGAGCAGTTCTTC. Protein sequence: CAWSVLQEGEQFF. The rearrangement joins TRBV30 to TRBJ2-1; perhaps TRBD2 as D (6 bases). Germline V gene sequence: CDR1 GTSNPN, CDR2 SVGIG (reference sequence). The V gene lost 0 bases and the J gene lost 10 bases, with 13 bases spanning the gap. There are 13 residues in the CDR3.

V and J are TRBV28 and TRBJ1-1; TRBD1 might be the D (6 bases). V was clipped by 6 bases and J by 5 bases, with 16 bases between them. The CDR3 loop spans 14 amino acids. Germline-derived CDR1 and CDR2 are MDHEN and SYDVKM. The CDR3 here is CASRTIGGRTEAFF. The CDR3 DNA is TGTGCCAGCAGGACGATAGGGGGAAGGACTGAAGCTTTCTTT.